This T cell receptor (beta chain) was captured by sequencing in a study of vaccination effects on CD4 cells after COVID-19. Sequenced by immunoSEQ multiplex PCR; TCRdb stores in-frame clones only, minus some. This sample carries 11,000 to 15,000 clones, roughly 80% of them seen once, and the ten largest clones take around a sixth. On this clone itself: Its antigen remains unidentified.

Study-wide results and limits: Post-vaccine spike-reactive clones in convalescents were mainly new vaccine-induced clones. Small numbers of convalescent patients limited the study. It also lacked early post-infection timepoints.

The germline V gene has CDR1 SGHNT and CDR2 YENEEA. The CDR3 consists of 14 residues. Trimming removed 6 bases from V and 1 base from J; junction bases left unmatched: 6. Viral peptide pools were used in the ViraFEST assay to expand antigen-specific CD4+ T cells, and sequencing came afterward. Culture proceeded for about ten days, and CD4+ T cells were then isolated. This person caught SARS-CoV-2 sometime from March to December 2020, and PCR testing confirmed the infection. BNT162b2 vaccine or mRNA-1273 vaccine was given to participants in two doses. Half-medium changes using IL-2 medium occurred on days 3 and 7.

V gene TRBV11-3 combines with J gene TRBJ2-7; 7 nucleotides agree with TRBD1. Sample: CD4+ T cells from PBMCs cultured with SARS-CoV-2 spike peptides, taken after COVID-19 vaccination. The clonotype originates from a human donor who had a prior SARS-CoV-2 infection. As DNA, the CDR3 is TGTGCCAGCAGTCGACAGGGTGGTTCCTACGAGCAGTACTTC. Residues: CASSRQGGSYEQYF.